A selection of T cell receptor beta chains follows, all from one sample in a study of T-cell reconstitution after alpha-beta-depleted transplantation in children. TCRdb redid the calling of the PCR reads with MiXCR, one entry per CDR3 protein. Of fewer than 400,000 distinct CDR3 sequences listed, 23% are singletons. The material was PBMCs, mostly from graft donor cells, obtained 180 days after TCRalphabeta/CD19-depleted stem cell transplant. These TCRs come from a male patient younger than 18 who had a stem cell transplant for acute lymphoblastic leukemia, so the T cells may come from the graft donor. Both conserved end residues are part of each CDR3.

v_call,cdr3_aa
TRBV5-5,CASRWDVFGGQYF
TRBV10-3,CAISEIGGRTGNTIYF
TRBV13,CASSPGRRVGYGYTF
TRBV20-1,CSAGTRGNTDTQYF
TRBV19,CASSIDWGRSEAFF
TRBV24-1,CATSDYRTSGSREETQYF
TRBV10-1,CASSESLSGSYNEQFF
TRBV27,CASSLSAGDRTGELFF
TRBV12-3/TRBV12-4,CASSLRAGGRTYEQYF
TRBV19,CASSSGGVNEQFF
TRBV5-6,CARGGGLGGQPQHF
TRBV3-1,CASREAIQETQYF
TRBV15,CATSRDGSKETQYF
TRBV6-6,CASSHDVGEQHF
TRBV27,CASSSSGSESGANVLTF
TRBV24-1,CATSDHLGVEQFF
TRBV12-3/TRBV12-4,CASSFFRDTEAFF
TRBV21-1,CASSKALWGAQDYGYTF
TRBV7-9,CASSPQGPNLPYEQYF
TRBV25-1,CASSESQGSNQPQHF
TRBV6-5,CASSYGFGWGGLAHNEQFF
TRBV7-4,CASSPREIRDEQYF
TRBV3-1,CASCLSGFSYEQYF
TRBV5-1,CASSSLLGTGLSTDTQYF
TRBV18,CASSPRILTGDTEAFF
TRBV3-1,CASSQAGTLEQYF
TRBV7-3,CASSTQGTGAEKLFF
TRBV30,CAWSSSSNQPQHF
TRBV10-3,CAISGHRTEAFF